The entry below gives a single T cell receptor beta chain sequence along with its context. Its antigen has not been determined. No much larger clone is present one base from it, and per-base qualities are unavailable. The CDR3 sequence holds 15 residues, the cysteine and phenylalanine included. Only the CDR3 DNA is retained, 45 bases long and in frame from the first base. Germline trimming amounts to 6 bases on V and 7 bases on J, with 7 as the count of junction bases outside the gene matches. Via the germline V gene, CDR1 is MNHEY and CDR2 SVGAGI. These data are taken from a study of cytomegalovirus exposure and HLA in healthy donors (dated by TCRdb to 2017 to 2019). For the wider study: An earlier analysis of fewer than 750 of the donors reported 276 Gb of sequence data and 95 million to 130 million unique TCR beta sequences obtained from roughly 180 million T cells. The number of typed donors differed by locus: about 629-630 for A, B, C, DRB1 and DQB1; some 540 for DQA1; approximately 610 for DPA1; and roughly 470 for DPB1. A later analysis re-examined previously published TCR beta repertoires from around 670 donors and added high-resolution HLA genotyping to investigate patterns of TCR occurrence. An earlier analysis of 500 to 750 of the donors applied high-throughput TCR beta sequencing to assess whether each TCR beta V gene segment acted as functional or pseudogenic. In a later genetic analysis, genome-wide SNP genotypes for about three fifths of the roughly 670 donors were used, and that subset was treated as a discovery cohort. The aim of the study was to test whether cataloging public T cell receptors could identify signatures of past pathogen exposure. Of the 300 to 500 genotyped donors, approximately 81% were placed in the genetic ancestry cluster associated with self-reported Caucasian donors. Class I and class II HLA loci were covered by the typing at four-digit resolution. On average, 235,054 unique TCR beta nucleotide sequences were sequenced per donor among about 400 genotyped donors of the cohort, with 15% to 20% of those sequences being non-productive. In the later analysis, no new phenotypic data were used to find candidate immune exposures; instead, reliance was placed on TCR beta sequences and their occurrence across donors. Approximately 330 gigabases of sequencing data and around 90 million unique TCR sequences made up an early release that covered several hundred HLA-typed donors. Donor age, sex, ethnicity and CMV serostatus were collected together with the repertoire data. Along with the roughly 700-subject first cohort, a separate validation cohort of around 120 different subjects was used. The study profiled the T cell repertoires of approximately 700 subjects by immunosequencing and related them to cytomegalovirus serostatus. All discovery cohort repertoires had been generated on a single sequencing platform. To predict cytomegalovirus infection status, the study brought together high-throughput TCR immunosequencing, statistical association of individual TCRs with disease status, and machine learning. Because of strong linkage in the cohort, five DR-DQ haplotypes were treated as single units for association and clustering.

The cohort consisted of fewer than 700 healthy bone marrow donors. All cohort members were sampled while nominally healthy, although unrecorded immune exposures were likely present. The donor was CMV seropositive and was included in the group of 250 to 300 seropositive cohort members. A peripheral blood sample was collected from each donor, and TCR beta sequencing was performed on peripheral blood mononuclear cells. The Qiagen DNeasy Blood Extraction Kit was used to extract genomic DNA from the blood cell samples. The library was obtained by the immunoSEQ multiplex PCR assay. For the multiplex PCR, a mixture combining 60 forward primers for TCR Vbeta segments and 13 reverse primers for TCR Jbeta segments was used. A multiplex PCR assay on genomic DNA amplified the CDR3 region of rearranged TCR beta genes. Amplified TCR beta libraries were sequenced as 87-base-pair reads on the Illumina HiSeq System. The published analysis was carried out like this. A later analysis counted tens of millions of unique TCR beta chains across the 650 to 800 repertoires, and around 12 million of these chains were shared by at least two donors. Raw reads were error-corrected and collapsed into unique sequences by a nearest-neighbor algorithm in which closely related sequences were merged to remove PCR and sequencing errors. Alignment of CDR3 sequences to IMGT reference sequences was used to assign V, D and J gene segments. For a sequence to be retained, a match of at least six nucleotides was required to both a V gene segment and a J gene segment. A rearrangement counted as productive if the CDR3 had no stop codons and remained in frame with V and J, and every other rearrangement counted as non-productive. Following IMGT convention, CDR3 was defined as the stretch from the second conserved V-encoded cysteine up to the conserved J-encoded phenylalanine. The earlier analysis of roughly 590 of the donors excluded any sequence lacking an unambiguous match to a single V gene segment. In an earlier analysis of several hundred of the donors, V segments were called functional above 56.7% productive rearrangements and were called segregating when the between-donor standard deviation exceeded 5%. A statistical classification framework was built to diagnose cytomegalovirus status from the catalog of TCR beta chain sequences. In a later analysis, V and J genes were assigned by comparing TCR nucleotide sequences against IMGT/GENE-DB human TR gene sequences. In a later analysis, CDR3 sequences and most-parsimonious VDJ recombination scenarios were assigned using the TCRdist pipeline. In a later analysis, each TCR beta chain was defined by its CDR3 amino acid sequence together with its V-gene family, and reads without a unique V-gene family were excluded. In a later analysis, 550 to 650 highly shared, low-generation-probability nucleotide sequences were removed to address suspected cross-contamination and a sequencing artifact. In a later analysis, a clonal expansion index was calculated for each public chain from normalized within-repertoire ranks of inferred template counts. In a later analysis, generation probabilities were computed with a VDJ recombination model fitted to out-of-frame rearrangements, and the resulting probabilities were checked against IGoR. In a later analysis, hypergeometric tests were used to score TCR-TCR, TCR-HLA and TCR-CMV co-occurrence, with a repertoire-size bias correction applied to TCR pairs. To estimate false discovery rates, a later analysis permuted the HLA or CMV assignments 20 times. In a later analysis, co-occurring TCRs were grouped using DBSCAN, and TCRdist sequence similarity was added for clustering within HLA-allele-positive subsets. Repertoires with fewer than 30,000 or more than 120,000 public chains, plus five repertoires with anomalous nucleotide sharing, were excluded from co-occurrence clustering. The source is immuneACCESS, and TCRdb retained only in-frame sequences with V and J called. Part of the clones is not carried over; for the studies checked, unresolved V genes explain less than half of this, and the remainder is unexplained. That table furnishes V, J and clone size, whereas the DNA furnished D and trimming. A total of 98,000 or so clones appear in this sample, 10% of them only once. Less than 6% of the sample comes from the top ten.

Overall results and qualifications from the work: Some IMGT-functional V segments, including TRBV6-2 and TRBV6-3, could not be told apart with the 87-base-pair reads, so those segments were excluded. In a later genetic analysis, fewer N-insertions in productive TCRs were reported among donors in an Asian-associated ancestry cluster than the roughly 700-donor mean. Correlated functional status among segregating V segments might be attributable to linkage disequilibrium, but an unknown experimental factor could not be ruled out. In this cohort, only TCR beta chains were sequenced, and detectable features were limited by the absence of alpha or paired-chain data. Because some donors lacked HLA typing at each locus, the association tests relied only on the typed subset. A further reported finding was that TCR beta sequences accurately predicted the HLA-A and HLA-B alleles for most subjects in the first cohort. According to a later analysis, parvovirus B19, influenza, CMV and Epstein-Barr virus appeared linked to several top co-occurrence clusters. In the study, some 160 TCR beta chains were listed as associated with cytomegalovirus. According to a later analysis, most CMV-associated TCR beta chains appeared to be HLA-restricted, and the HLA associations seemed to be driven largely by CMV exposure. Assigning TCR associations to individual alleles was difficult when HLA alleles, especially DR and DQ, strongly co-occurred. A cluster of highly shared sequence variants was judged likely to represent a technical artifact of the sequencing pipeline. V-gene and J-gene trimming of TCR beta chains was associated with a missense DCLRE1C variant in a later genetic analysis, and the association was replicated in an independent cohort. In a later analysis, the rate of TCR association differed among HLA loci, with DRB1 alleles having the most associated TCRs and HLA-C alleles having the fewest. Most TCR sequences were seen in very few donors, while some public TCRs were found in many individuals. A later analysis associated 15,000 to 20,000 TCR beta sequences with specific HLA alleles at a false discovery rate of 0.05. Over 15 rarely observed V segments, including chromosome 9 orphons, were excluded from the earlier analysis of about 610 of the donors because counts were too low. In an earlier analysis of several hundred of the donors, most TCR beta V segments were observed in productive rearrangements about 87% or about 30% of the time, broadly matching IMGT annotations. In vitro tests confirmed that a few of the cytomegalovirus-associated TCR beta chains recognize cytomegalovirus antigens. The authors suggested that the approach could potentially be extended to other disease states and immunological phenotypes. The classifier was reported to diagnose cytomegalovirus status with high specificity and sensitivity in both the original and validation cohorts. In a later analysis, HLA-associated TCR beta chains were found to be more clonally expanded and to have lower generation probabilities than equally common non-associated chains. Roughly uniform sequencing depth across donors was assumed in presence/absence analyses, although this assumption may not hold. The only immune exposure information available for the cohort was CMV serostatus.

The sequence derives from a middle-aged man in good health and CMV-seropositive. The chain couples TRBV6-5 to TRBJ2-3; 13 central bases correspond to TRBD2. The sequenced sample was PBMCs. Read as DNA, the sequence is TGTGCCAGCAGACCACCGGGACTAGCGGGACATACGCAGTATTTT. This codes for CASRPPGLAGHTQYF.